This T cell receptor beta chain came from a study of cytomegalovirus exposure and HLA in healthy donors. The PCR employed 60 Vbeta primers together with 13 Jbeta primers. Measured with immunoSEQ multiplex PCR; TCRdb has only the in-frame clones, and not every one. The data contain approximately 150,000 clones, around 76% of them singletons. The germline V gene encodes CDR1 SGHVS and CDR2 FQNEAQ. The CDR3 spans 16 residues. J lost 2 bases, V lost 2 bases, and 5 bases had no gene match. The origin of this receptor is a woman between 40 and 55 years old in good health and CMV-seronegative. The sequencing sample was made of PBMCs. V is TRBV7-8 and J is TRBJ2-3; 9 bases line up with TRBD2. CDR3 protein: CASSLIAGGTTDTQYF. CDR3 nucleotide sequence: TGTGCCAGCAGCTTAATTGCGGGAGGGACCACAGATACGCAGTATTTT.